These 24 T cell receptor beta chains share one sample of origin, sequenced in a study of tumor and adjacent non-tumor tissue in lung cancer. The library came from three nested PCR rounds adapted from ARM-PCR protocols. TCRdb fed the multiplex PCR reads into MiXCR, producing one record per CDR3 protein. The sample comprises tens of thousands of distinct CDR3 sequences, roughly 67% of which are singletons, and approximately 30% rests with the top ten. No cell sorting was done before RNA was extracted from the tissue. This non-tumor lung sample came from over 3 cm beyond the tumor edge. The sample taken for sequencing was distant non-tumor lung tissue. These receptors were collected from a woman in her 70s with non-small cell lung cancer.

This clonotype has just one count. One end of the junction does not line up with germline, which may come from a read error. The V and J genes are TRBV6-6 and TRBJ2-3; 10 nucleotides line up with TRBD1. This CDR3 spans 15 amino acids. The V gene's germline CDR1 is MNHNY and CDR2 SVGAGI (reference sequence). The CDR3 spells CASSSWTGGADTQYF. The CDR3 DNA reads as TGTGCCAGCAGTTCCTGGACAGGGGGTGCGGATACGCAATATTTT.

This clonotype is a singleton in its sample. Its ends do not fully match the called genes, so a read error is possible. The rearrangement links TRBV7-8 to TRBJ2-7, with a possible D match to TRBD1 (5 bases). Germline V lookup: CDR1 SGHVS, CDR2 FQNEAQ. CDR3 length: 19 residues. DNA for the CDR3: TGTGTCAGCAGCTCAACAAGGGTGGGGCTCCTACGCTCCTCCTACGAGCAGTACTTC. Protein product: CVSSSTRVGLLRSSYEQYF. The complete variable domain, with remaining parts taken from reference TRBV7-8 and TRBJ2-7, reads GAGVSQSPRYKVAKRGQDVALRCDPISGHVSLFWYQQALGQGPEFLTYFQNEAQLDKSGLPSDRFFAERPEGSVSTLKIQRTQQEDSAVYLCVSSSTRVGLLRSSYEQYFGPGTRLTVT.

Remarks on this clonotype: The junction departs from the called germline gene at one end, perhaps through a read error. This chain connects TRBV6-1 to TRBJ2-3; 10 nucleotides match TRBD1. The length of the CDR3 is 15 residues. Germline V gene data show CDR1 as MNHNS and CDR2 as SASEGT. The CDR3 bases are TGTGCCAGTAGGGACGACCGGGACAGGGGAGGTACGCGGTATTTT. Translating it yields CASRDDRDRGGTRYF.

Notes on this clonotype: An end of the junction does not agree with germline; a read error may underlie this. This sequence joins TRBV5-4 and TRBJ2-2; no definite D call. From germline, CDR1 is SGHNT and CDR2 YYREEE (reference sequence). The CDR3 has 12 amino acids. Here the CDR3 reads CANSLDSGELFF. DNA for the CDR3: TGTGCCAACAGCTTGGATTCCGGGGAGCTGTTTTTT.

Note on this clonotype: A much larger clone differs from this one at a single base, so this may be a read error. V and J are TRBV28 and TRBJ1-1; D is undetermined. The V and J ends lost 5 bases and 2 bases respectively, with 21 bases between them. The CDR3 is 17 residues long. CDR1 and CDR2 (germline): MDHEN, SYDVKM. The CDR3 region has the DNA TGTGCCAGCAGTCCCCTCAGGAGGCCCTGGTTAAACACTGAAGCTTTCTTT. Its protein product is CASSPLRRPWLNTEAFF.

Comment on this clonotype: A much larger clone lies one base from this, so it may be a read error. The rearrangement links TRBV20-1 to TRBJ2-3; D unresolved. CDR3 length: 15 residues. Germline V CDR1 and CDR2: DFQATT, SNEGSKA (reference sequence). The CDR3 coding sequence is TGCAGTGTTAGAGATTCGCGCCCCGGCACAGATACGCAGTATTTT. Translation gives CSVRDSRPGTDTQYF.

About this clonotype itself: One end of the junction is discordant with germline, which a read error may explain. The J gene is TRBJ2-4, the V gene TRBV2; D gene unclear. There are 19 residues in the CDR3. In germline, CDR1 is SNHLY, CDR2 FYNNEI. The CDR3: CASSETDYATETAKNIQYF. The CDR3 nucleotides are TGTGCCAGCAGTGAAACGGATTATGCGACGGAGACCGCCAAAAACATCCAGTACTTC.

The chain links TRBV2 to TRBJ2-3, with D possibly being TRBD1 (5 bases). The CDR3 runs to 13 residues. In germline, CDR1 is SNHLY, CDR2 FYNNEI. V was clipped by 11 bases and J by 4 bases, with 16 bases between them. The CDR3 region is CAGRTSSSDTQYF. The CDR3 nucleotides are TGTGCCGGAAGGACAAGCAGCTCAGATACGCAGTATTTT.

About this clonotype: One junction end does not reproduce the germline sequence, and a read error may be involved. DNA for the CDR3: TGCGCCAGCAGCACAGGACAATTCGGGAACACCGGGGGGCTGTTTTTT. Its translation is CASSTGQFGNTGGLFF. This rearrangement joins TRBV5-1 to TRBJ2-2, with D maybe TRBD2 (6 bases). This CDR3 contains 16 residues. CDR1 and CDR2 (germline): SGHRS, YFSETQ. Full variable domain (rest looked up from reference TRBV5-1 and TRBJ2-2): KAGVTQTPRYLIKTRGQQVTLSCSPISGHRSVSWYQQTPGQGLQFLFEYFSETQRNKGNFPGRFSGRQFSNSRSEMNVSTLELGDSALYLCASSTGQFGNTGGLFFGEGSRLTVL.

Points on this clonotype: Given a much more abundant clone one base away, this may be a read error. CDR3 region: CASSFLAGGNNEQFF. The DNA of the CDR3 is TGTGCCAGCAGCTTCTTAGCGGGAGGGAACAATGAGCAGTTCTTC. The gene calls are TRBV7-9 and TRBJ2-1; TRBD2 aligns across 11 bases. V lost 3 bases to trimming and J lost 5 bases; unmatched junction nucleotides: 3. The CDR3 runs 15 residues. Germline lookup yields CDR1 SEHNR and CDR2 FQNEAQ (reference sequence).

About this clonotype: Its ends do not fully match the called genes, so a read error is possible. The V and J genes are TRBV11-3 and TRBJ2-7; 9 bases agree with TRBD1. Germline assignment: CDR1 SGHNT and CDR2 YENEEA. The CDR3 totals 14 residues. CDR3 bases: TGTGCCATCAGCTTGGGGACAGGGAGCTACGAACAGTACTTC. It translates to CAISLGTGSYEQYF.

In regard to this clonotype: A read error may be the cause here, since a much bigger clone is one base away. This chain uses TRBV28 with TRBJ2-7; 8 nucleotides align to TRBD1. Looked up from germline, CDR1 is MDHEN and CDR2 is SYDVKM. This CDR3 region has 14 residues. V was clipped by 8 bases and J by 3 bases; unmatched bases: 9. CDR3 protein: CASAARTGNYEQYF. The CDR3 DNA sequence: TGTGCCAGCGCCGCCAGGACAGGGAACTACGAGCAGTACTTC.

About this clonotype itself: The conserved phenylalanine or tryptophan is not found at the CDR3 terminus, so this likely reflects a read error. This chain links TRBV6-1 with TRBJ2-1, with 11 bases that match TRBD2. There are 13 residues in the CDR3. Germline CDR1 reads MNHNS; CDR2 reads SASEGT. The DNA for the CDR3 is TGTGTAGTTCTAGCGGGAGGATACAATGAGCAGTTCTTA. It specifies CVVLAGGYNEQFL.

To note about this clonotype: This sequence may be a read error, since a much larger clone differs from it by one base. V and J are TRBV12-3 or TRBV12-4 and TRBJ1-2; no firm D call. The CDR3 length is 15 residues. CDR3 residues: CAGSLALRLFYGYTF. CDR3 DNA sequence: TGTGCCGGCAGTTTGGCCCTGAGGTTATTCTATGGCTACACCTTC.

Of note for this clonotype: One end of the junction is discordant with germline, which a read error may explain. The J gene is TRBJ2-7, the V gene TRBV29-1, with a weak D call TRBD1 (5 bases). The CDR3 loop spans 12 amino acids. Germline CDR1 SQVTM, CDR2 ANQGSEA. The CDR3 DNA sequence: TGCAGTGTAGGGGCTCGATCCTACGAGCGGTACTTC. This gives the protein CSVGARSYERYF.

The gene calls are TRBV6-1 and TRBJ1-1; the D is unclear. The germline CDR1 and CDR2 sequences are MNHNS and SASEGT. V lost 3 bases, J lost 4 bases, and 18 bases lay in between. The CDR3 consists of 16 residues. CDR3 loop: CASSEIPPPYVTEAFF. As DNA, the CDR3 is TGTGCCAGCAGTGAGATCCCCCCACCCTACGTCACTGAAGCTTTCTTT.

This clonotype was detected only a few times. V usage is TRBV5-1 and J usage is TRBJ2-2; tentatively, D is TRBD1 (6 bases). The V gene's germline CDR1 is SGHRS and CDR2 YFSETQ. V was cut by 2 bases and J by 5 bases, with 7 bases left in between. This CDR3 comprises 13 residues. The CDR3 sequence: CASSFGQTGELFF. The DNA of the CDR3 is TGCGCCAGCAGCTTCGGACAGACCGGGGAGCTGTTTTTT.

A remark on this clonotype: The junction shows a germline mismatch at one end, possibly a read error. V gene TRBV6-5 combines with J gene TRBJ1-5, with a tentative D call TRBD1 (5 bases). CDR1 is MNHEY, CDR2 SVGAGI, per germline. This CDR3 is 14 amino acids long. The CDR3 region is CASSAGFENQHQHF. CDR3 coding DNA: TGTGCCAGCAGTGCAGGGTTTGAGAATCAGCACCAGCATTTT.

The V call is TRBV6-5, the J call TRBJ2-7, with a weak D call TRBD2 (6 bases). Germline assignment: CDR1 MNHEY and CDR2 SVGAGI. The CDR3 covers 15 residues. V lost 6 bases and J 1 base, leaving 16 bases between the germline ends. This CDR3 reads CASSATRVSSYEQYF. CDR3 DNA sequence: TGTGCCAGCAGCGCGACTAGAGTAAGTTCCTACGAGCAGTACTTC.

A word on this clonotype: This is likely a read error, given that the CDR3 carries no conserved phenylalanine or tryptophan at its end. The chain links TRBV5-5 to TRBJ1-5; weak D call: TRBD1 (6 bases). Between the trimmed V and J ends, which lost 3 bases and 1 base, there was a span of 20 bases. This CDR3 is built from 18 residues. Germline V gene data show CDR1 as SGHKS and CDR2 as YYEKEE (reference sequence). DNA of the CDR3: TGTGCCAGCAGCTGGGGGACATGGACGCAGGGAAGCAATCAGCCCCAGCATTTA. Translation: CASSWGTWTQGSNQPQHL.

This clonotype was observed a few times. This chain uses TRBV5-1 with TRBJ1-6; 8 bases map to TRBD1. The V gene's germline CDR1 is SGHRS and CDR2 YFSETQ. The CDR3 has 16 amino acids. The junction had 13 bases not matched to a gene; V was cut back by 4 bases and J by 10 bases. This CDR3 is CASSADGGQGRSPLHF. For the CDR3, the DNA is TGCGCCAGCAGCGCGGACGGTGGACAGGGACGATCACCCCTCCACTTT. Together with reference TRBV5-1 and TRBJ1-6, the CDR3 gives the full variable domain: KAGVTQTPRYLIKTRGQQVTLSCSPISGHRSVSWYQQTPGQGLQFLFEYFSETQRNKGNFPGRFSGRQFSNSRSEMNVSTLELGDSALYLCASSADGGQGRSPLHFGNGTRLTVT.

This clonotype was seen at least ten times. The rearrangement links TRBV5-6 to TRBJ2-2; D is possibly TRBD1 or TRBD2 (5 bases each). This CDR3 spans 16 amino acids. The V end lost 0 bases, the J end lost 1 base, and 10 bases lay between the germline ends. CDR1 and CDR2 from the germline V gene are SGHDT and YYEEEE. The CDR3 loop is CASSLAWGKNTGELFF. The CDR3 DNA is TGTGCCAGCAGCTTGGCATGGGGGAAGAACACCGGGGAGCTGTTTTTT.

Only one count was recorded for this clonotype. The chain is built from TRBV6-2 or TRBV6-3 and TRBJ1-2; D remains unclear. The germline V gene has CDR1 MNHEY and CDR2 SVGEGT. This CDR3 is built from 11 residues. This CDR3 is CASSMGYGYTF. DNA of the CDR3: TGTGCTAGTTCCATGGGGTATGGCTACACCTTC.

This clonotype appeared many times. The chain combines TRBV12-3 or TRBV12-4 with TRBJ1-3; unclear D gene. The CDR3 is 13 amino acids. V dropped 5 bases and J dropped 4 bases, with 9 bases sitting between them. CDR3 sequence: CASSQLGGNTIYF. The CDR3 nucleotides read TGTGCCAGCAGTCAATTGGGGGGAAACACCATATATTTT.